Each of the 14 T cell receptor beta chains below was sequenced from the same sample in a study of shared clonotypes between healthy human individuals. The method was immunoSEQ multiplex PCR; TCRdb's version includes in-frame clones alone and lacks a portion of them. This table has some 470,000 clones, approximately 80% appearing once. Sequencing was done on a sample of PBMCs. These receptors came from a middle-aged woman in good health. Some clones in this sample may be carry-over from other donors' samples.

The gene calls are TRBV19 and TRBJ1-1, with D perhaps TRBD1 (5 bases). This CDR3 region has 15 residues. The ends were cut back, 3 bases at V and 1 base at J, with 12 bases in the middle. Germline-derived CDR1 and CDR2 are LNHDA and SQIVND (reference sequence). CDR3 sequence: CASSMGGVSNTEAFF. CDR3 bases: TGTGCCAGTAGTATGGGGGGAGTTTCGAACACTGAAGCTTTCTTT.

The chain employs TRBV9 and TRBJ2-1; D gene ambiguous. Germline loops: CDR1 SGDLS, CDR2 YYNGEE. This CDR3 has 13 residues. Trimming left V 4 bases short and J 5 bases short, with 10 bases between. The CDR3 loop reads CASSPSAHNEQFF. DNA of the CDR3: TGTGCCAGCAGCCCTTCGGCCCACAATGAGCAGTTCTTC.

A few counts support this clone. J is TRBJ2-7 and V is TRBV13, with TRBD2 matching over 8 bases. Germline CDR1 PRHDT, CDR2 FYEKMQ (reference sequence). CDR3 length: 16 residues. The ends lost 5 bases at V and 4 bases at J; junction bases unmatched: 13. CDR3 nucleotides: TGTGCCAGCAGCCCAGCGGGAGCAACAGGACCATACGAGCAGTACTTC. Translated, it gives CASSPAGATGPYEQYF. The complete variable domain, with remaining parts taken from reference TRBV13 and TRBJ2-7, reads AAGVIQSPRHLIKEKRETATLKCYPIPRHDTVYWYQQGPGQDPQFLISFYEKMQSDKGSIPDRFSAQQFSDYHSELNMSSLELGDSALYFCASSPAGATGPYEQYFGPGTRLTVT.

The chain has TRBV7-2 and TRBJ1-3; D not certain. The V end was cut by 5 bases, the J end by 2 bases, with 13 bases between. This CDR3 has 15 amino acids. Germline V gene lookup returns CDR1 SGHTA and CDR2 FQGNSA. The CDR3 region has the DNA TGTGCCAGCAGCCCCGACGGGATCGCTGGAAACACCATATATTTT. It yields the protein CASSPDGIAGNTIYF.

The V and J genes are TRBV5-4 and TRBJ1-1, with 7 bases identical to TRBD1. Germline trimming cut 0 bases from V and 5 bases from J; bases unmatched to any gene: 4. Germline-derived CDR1 and CDR2 are SGHNT and YYREEE (reference sequence). CDR3 size: 14 residues. This chain's CDR3 is CASSLEQGMTEAFF. In DNA form, the CDR3 reads TGTGCCAGCAGCTTGGAACAGGGGATGACTGAAGCTTTCTTT.

The J gene is TRBJ2-3, the V gene TRBV2; D perhaps matches TRBD2 (6 bases). The V end lost 7 bases, the J end lost 1 base, and 9 bases lay between the germline ends. CDR1 and CDR2 from the germline V gene are SNHLY and FYNNEI. The CDR3 runs 13 residues. The CDR3 protein is CASNLARTDTQYF. CDR3 coding DNA: TGTGCCAGCAACCTAGCGCGCACAGATACGCAGTATTTT.

This rearrangement joins TRBV28 to TRBJ2-2, with D unresolved. This CDR3 spans 15 amino acids. CDR1 and CDR2 (germline): MDHEN, SYDVKM. Trimming removed 2 bases from V and 0 bases from J, with 7 bases in between. The CDR3 nucleotides are TGTGCCAGCAGTTTAGGGGTAACGAACACCGGGGAGCTGTTTTTT. It is translated as CASSLGVTNTGELFF.

This chain joins TRBV30 and TRBJ2-5, with a weak D call TRBD1 (5 bases). Between the trimmed V and J ends, which lost 2 bases and 5 bases, there was a span of 15 bases. This CDR3 has 14 amino acids. Germline V gene data show CDR1 as GTSNPN and CDR2 as SVGIG (reference sequence). CDR3 nucleotide sequence: TGTGCCTGGAGTCCCCTGGCAGGGCTCGAGACCCAGTACTTC. This gives the protein CAWSPLAGLETQYF.

The chain couples TRBV5-4 to TRBJ1-1; D gene uncertain. Germline V gene sequence: CDR1 SGHNT, CDR2 YYREEE (reference sequence). V lost 5 bases, J lost 3 bases, and 23 bases lay in between. The CDR3 loop spans 17 amino acids. The DNA for the CDR3 is TGTGCCAGCAGACCTGGTTGGGCCGCCGCTCTTGACACTGAAGCTTTCTTT. It codes for CASRPGWAAALDTEAFF. Full variable domain (missing parts from reference TRBV5-4 and TRBJ1-1): ETGVTQSPTHLIKTRGQQVTLRCSSQSGHNTVSWYQQALGQGPQFIFQYYREEENGRGNFPPRFSGLQFPNYSSELNVNALELDDSALYLCASRPGWAAALDTEAFFGQGTRLTVV.

This chain joins TRBV15 and TRBJ2-3; 7 positions match TRBD1. The V and J ends lost 1 base and 1 base, in that order; junction bases with no gene match: 8. The CDR3 covers 17 residues. In germline, CDR1 is LNHNV, CDR2 YYDKDF (reference sequence). CDR3 residues: CATSRALTGYGTDTQYF. CDR3 coding DNA: TGTGCCACCAGCAGAGCCCTGACAGGGTATGGCACAGATACGCAGTATTTT.

The rearrangement uses TRBV14 and TRBJ2-7, with 9 bases that match TRBD2. The CDR3 is 16 amino acids. V trimming: 3 bases; J trimming: 3 bases; junction bases outside the gene matches: 9. The germline V gene has CDR1 SGHDN and CDR2 FVKESK. CDR3 DNA: TGTGCCAGCAGCCACTTGTGGGGTAGCGGGAGCTACGAGCAGTACTTC. It codes for CASSHLWGSGSYEQYF.

This clone was detected a few times. V is TRBV10-3 and J is TRBJ1-5; D gene ambiguous. CDR3 length: 14 amino acids. The V end lost 0 bases, the J end lost 8 bases, and 11 bases lay between the germline ends. Germline values: CDR1 ENHRY, CDR2 SYGVKD. In DNA form, the CDR3 reads TGTGCCATCAGTGAGTCCAACCCCGGAGAGCCCCAGCATTTT. This codes for CAISESNPGEPQHF.

CDR3 coding DNA: TGTGCCAGCATCCTAACCCCGGGACTAGCTTCGTACGAGCAGTACTTC. Protein: CASILTPGLASYEQYF. The chain has TRBV6-6 and TRBJ2-7; TRBD2 aligns across 9 bases. V lost 7 bases and J lost 4; bases outside the gene matches: 14. CDR1 is MNHNY and CDR2 is SVGAGI in the germline V gene (reference sequence). The CDR3 is made up of 16 amino acids.

Details on this clone: Other DNA sequences within the sample encode an identical CDR3. This sequence joins TRBV30 and TRBJ1-2; D remains ambiguous. Trimming took off 3 bases at V and 4 bases at J, with 6 bases between the two ends. The CDR3 has 11 residues. Per germline, CDR1 GTSNPN and CDR2 SVGIG (reference sequence). In nucleotides, the CDR3 is TGTGCCTGGAGCGGCCTCTATGGCTACACCTTC. Protein product: CAWSGLYGYTF.